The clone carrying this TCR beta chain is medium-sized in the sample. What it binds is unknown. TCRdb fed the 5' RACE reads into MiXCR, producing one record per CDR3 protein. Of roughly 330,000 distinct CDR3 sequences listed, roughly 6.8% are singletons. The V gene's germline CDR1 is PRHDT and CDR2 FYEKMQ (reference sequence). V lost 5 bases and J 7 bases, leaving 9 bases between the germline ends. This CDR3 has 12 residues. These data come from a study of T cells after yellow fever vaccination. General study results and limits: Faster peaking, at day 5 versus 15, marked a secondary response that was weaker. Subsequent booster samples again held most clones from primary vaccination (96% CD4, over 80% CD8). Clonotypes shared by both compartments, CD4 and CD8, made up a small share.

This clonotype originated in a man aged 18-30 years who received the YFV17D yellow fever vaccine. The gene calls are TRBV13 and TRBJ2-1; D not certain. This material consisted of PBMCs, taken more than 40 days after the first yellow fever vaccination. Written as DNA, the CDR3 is TGTGCCAGCAGCGCATTGGGAAATGAGCAGTTCTTC. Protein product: CASSALGNEQFF.